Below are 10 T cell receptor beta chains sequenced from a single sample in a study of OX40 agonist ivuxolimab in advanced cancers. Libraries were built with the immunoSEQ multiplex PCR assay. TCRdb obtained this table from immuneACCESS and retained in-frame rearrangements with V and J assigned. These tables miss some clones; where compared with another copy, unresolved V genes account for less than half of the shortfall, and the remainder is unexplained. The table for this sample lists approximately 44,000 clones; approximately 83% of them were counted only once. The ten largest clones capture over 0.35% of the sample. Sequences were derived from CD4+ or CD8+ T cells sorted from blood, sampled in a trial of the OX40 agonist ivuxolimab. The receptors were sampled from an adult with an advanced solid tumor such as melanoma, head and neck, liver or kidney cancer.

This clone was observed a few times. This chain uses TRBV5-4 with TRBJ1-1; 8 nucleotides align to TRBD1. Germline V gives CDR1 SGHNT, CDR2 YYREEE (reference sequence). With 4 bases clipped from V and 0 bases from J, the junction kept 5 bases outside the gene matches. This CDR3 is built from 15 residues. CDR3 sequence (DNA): TGTGCCAGCAGCCCTACACAGGGGGTGAACACTGAAGCTTTCTTT. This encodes CASSPTQGVNTEAFF.

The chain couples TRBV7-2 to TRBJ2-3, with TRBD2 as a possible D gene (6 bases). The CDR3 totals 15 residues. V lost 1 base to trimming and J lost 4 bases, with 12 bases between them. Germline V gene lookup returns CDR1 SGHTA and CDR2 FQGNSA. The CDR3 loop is CASSLERAFSDTQYF. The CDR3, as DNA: TGTGCCAGCAGCTTAGAGCGGGCGTTCTCAGATACGCAGTATTTT.

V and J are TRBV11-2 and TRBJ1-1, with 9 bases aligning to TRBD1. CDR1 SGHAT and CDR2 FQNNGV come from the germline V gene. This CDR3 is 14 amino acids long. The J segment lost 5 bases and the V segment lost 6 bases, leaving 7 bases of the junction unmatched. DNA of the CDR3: TGTGCCAGCAGTCAACCCGGGACAGGGACTGAAGCTTTCTTT. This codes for CASSQPGTGTEAFF.

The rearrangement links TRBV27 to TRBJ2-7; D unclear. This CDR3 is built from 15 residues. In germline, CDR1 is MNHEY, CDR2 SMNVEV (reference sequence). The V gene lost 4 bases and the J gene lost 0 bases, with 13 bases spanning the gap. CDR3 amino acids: CASSSLRVNSYEQYF. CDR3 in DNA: TGTGCCAGCAGTTCCCTCCGGGTGAACTCCTACGAGCAGTACTTC.

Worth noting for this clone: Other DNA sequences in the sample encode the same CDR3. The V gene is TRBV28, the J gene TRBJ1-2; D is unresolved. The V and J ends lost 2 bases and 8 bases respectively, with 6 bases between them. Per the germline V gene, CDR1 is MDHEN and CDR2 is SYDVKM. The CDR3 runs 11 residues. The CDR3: CASSLEGGYTF. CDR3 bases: TGTGCCAGCAGTTTAGAGGGAGGCTACACCTTC.

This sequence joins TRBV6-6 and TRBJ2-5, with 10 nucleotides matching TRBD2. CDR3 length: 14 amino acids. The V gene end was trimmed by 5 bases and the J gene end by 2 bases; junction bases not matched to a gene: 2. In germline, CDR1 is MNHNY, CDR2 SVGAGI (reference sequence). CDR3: CASSRTSGQETQYF. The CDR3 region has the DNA TGTGCCAGCAGTAGGACTAGCGGACAAGAGACCCAGTACTTC.

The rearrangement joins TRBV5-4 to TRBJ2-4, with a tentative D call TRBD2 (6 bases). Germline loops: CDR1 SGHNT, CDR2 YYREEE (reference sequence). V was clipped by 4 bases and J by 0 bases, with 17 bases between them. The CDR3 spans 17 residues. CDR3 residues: CASSVGLTDLAKNIQYF. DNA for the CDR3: TGTGCCAGCAGCGTGGGACTTACTGACCTAGCCAAAAACATTCAGTACTTC.

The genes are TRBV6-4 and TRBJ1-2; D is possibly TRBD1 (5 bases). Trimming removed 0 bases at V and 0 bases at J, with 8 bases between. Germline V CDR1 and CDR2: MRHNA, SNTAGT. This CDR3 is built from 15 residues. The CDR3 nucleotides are TGTGCCAGCAGTGACTCCGGGACGGCTAACTATGGCTACACCTTC. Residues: CASSDSGTANYGYTF.

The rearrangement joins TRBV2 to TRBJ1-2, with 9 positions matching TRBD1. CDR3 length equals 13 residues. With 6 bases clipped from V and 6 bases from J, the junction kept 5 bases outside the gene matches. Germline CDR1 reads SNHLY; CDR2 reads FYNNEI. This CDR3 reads CASRFGQGNGYTF. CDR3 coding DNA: TGTGCCAGCAGGTTTGGACAGGGGAATGGCTACACCTTC.

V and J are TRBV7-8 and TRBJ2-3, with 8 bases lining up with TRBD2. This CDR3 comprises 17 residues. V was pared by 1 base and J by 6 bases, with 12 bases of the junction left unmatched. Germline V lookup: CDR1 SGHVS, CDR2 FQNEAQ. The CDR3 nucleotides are TGTGCCAGCAGCTTAGTGGGTGGTGGCGGGGGGCCTGATACGCAGTATTTT. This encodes CASSLVGGGGGPDTQYF.